The clone carrying this TCR beta chain was counted many times. The antigen remains undetermined. Volunteers from a blood bank in Maryland, USA, made up the healthy controls. PBMCs numbering 2 million and stored at -80 C yielded the unsorted libraries. Each CDR3 protein gets one entry after TCRdb re-called the 5' RACE reads with MiXCR. This sample has under 85,000 distinct CDR3 sequences, with 11% to 15% found just once. The data stem from a study of neurological immune-mediated disorders. Study observations and caveats: No sharing of CDR3 amino acid sequences was observed among expanded clones across subjects, suggesting private repertoires in all groups.

CDR1 DFQATT and CDR2 SNEGSKA come from the germline V gene (reference sequence). CDR3 length: 15 residues. V shed 4 bases, J shed 5 bases, and the junction held 8 bases outside the gene matches. Sequencing was performed on PBMCs. The receptor's source is a woman aged 45-59 years in good health. This chain joins TRBV20-1 and TRBJ1-5, with 10 nucleotides matching TRBD1. CDR3 in amino acids: CSAKDRGQGHQPQHF. In DNA form, the CDR3 reads TGCAGTGCTAAAGACAGGGGGCAAGGACATCAGCCCCAGCATTTT.